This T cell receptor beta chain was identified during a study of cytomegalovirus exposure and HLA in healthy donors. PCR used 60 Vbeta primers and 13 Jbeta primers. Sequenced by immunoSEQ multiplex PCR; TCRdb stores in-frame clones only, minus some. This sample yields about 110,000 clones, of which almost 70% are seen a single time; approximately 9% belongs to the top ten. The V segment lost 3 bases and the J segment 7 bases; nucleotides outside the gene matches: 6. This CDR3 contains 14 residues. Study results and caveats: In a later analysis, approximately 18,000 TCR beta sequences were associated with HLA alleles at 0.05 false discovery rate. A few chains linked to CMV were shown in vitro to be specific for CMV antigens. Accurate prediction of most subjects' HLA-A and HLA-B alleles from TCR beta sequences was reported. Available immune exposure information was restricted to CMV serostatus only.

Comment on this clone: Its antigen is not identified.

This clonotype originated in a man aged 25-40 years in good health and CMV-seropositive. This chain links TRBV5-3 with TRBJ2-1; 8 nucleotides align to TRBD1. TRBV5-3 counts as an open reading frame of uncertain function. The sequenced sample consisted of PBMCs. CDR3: CARSSPRGQNEQFF. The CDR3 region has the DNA TGTGCCAGAAGCTCCCCCAGGGGGCAGAATGAGCAGTTCTTC.